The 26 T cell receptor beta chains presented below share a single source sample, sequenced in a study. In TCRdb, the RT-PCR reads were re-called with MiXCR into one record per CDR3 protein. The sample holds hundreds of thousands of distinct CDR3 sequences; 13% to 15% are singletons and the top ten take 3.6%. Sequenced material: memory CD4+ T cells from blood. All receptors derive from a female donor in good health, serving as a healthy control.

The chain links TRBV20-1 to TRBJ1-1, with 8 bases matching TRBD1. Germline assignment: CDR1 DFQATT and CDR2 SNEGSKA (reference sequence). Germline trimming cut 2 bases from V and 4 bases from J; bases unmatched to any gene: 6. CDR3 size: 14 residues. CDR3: CSARPPQGVTEAFF. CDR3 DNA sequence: TGCAGTGCTAGACCCCCACAGGGGGTCACTGAAGCTTTCTTT.

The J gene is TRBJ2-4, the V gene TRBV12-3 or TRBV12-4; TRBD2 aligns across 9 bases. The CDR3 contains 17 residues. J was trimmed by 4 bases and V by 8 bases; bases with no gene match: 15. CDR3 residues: CASAGLTSGQLKNIQYF. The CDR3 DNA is TGTGCCAGCGCGGGGTTAACTAGCGGGCAATTAAAAAACATTCAGTACTTC.

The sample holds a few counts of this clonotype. CDR3 residues: CASRLWGAPYNEQFF. The CDR3 DNA sequence: TGTGCCAGTAGACTGTGGGGGGCCCCCTACAATGAGCAGTTCTTC. This chain joins TRBV27 and TRBJ2-1; D possibly uses TRBD1 or TRBD2 (6 bases each). The CDR3 is made up of 15 amino acids. From germline, CDR1 is MNHEY and CDR2 SMNVEV (reference sequence). The V and J ends lost 9 bases and 2 bases respectively, with 17 bases between them.

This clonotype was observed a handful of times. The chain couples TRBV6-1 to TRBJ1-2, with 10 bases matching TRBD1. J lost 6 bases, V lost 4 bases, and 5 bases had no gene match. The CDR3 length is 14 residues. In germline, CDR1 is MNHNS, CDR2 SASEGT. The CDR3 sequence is CASSADRGLNGYTF. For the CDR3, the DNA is TGTGCCAGCAGTGCAGACAGGGGGCTGAATGGCTACACCTTC.

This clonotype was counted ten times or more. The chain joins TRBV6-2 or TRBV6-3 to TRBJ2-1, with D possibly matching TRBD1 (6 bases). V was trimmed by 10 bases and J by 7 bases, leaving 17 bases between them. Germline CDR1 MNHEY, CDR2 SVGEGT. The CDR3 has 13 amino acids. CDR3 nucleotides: TGTGCCACCCAAAGGGACACGGCGAATGAGCAGTTCTTC. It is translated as CATQRDTANEQFF.

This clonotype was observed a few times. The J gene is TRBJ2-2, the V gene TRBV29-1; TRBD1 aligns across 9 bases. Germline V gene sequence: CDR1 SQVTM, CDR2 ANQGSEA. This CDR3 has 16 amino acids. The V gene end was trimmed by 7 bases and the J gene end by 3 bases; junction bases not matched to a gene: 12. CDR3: CSARGGQGLYTGELFF. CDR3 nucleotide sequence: TGCAGCGCTAGGGGGGGACAGGGCCTTTACACCGGGGAGCTGTTTTTT.

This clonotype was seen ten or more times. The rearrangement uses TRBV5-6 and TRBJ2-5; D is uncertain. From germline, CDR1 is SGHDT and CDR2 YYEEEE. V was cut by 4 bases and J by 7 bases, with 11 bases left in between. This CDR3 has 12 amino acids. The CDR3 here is CASSLLPGTQYF. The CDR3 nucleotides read TGTGCCAGCAGCCTACTCCCAGGGACCCAGTACTTC.

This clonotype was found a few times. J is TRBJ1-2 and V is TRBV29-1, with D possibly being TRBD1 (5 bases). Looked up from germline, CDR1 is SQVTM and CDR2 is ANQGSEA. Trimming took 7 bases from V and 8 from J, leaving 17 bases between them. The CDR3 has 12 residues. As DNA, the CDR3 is TGCAGCGCCGTGACAGTTGGTGACGGCTACACCTTC. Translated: CSAVTVGDGYTF.

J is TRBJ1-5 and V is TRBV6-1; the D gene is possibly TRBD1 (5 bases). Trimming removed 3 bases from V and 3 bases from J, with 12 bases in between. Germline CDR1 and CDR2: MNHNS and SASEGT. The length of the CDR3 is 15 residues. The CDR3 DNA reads TGTGCCAGCAGTGACACAGGACACATCAATCAGCCCCAGCATTTT. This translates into CASSDTGHINQPQHF.

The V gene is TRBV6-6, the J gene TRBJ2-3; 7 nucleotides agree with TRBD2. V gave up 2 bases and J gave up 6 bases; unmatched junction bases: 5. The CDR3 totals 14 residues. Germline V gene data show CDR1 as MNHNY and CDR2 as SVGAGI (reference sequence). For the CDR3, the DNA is TGTGCCAGCAGTTACATGGGGCGGGGGGATACGCAGTATTTT. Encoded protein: CASSYMGRGDTQYF.

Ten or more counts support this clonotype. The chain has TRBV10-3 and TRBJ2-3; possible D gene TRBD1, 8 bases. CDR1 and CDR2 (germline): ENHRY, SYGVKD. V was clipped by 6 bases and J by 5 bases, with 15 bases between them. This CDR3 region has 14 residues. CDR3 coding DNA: TGTGCCATCAGCAAGACAGGGGAGGGAGATACGCAGTATTTT. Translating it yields CAISKTGEGDTQYF.

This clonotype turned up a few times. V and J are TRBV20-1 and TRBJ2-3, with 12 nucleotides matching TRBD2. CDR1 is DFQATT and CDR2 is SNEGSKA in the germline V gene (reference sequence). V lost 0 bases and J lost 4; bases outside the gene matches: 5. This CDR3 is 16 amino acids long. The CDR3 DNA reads TGCAGTGCTAGAGATCAGACTAGCGGGAGTGCAGATACGCAGTATTTT. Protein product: CSARDQTSGSADTQYF.

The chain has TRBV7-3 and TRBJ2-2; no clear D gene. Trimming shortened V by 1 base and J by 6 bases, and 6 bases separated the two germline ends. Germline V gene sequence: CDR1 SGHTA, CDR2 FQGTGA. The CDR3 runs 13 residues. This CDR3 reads CASSLNEAGELFF. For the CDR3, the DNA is TGTGCCAGCAGCTTAAACGAGGCCGGGGAGCTGTTTTTT.

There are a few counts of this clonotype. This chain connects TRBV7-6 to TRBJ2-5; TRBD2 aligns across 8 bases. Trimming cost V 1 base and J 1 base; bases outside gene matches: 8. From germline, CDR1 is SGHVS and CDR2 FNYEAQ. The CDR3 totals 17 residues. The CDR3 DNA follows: TGTGCCAGCAGCTTAGACGGGAGGGAACCGATCCAAGAGACCCAGTACTTC. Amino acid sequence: CASSLDGREPIQETQYF.

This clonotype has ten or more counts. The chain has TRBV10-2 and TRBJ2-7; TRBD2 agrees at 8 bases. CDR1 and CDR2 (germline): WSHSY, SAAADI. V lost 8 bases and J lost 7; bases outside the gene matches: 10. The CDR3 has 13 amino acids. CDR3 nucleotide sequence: TGCGCCAGCGGGGTCGGGAGGGATAGGGAGCAGTACTTC. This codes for CASGVGRDREQYF.

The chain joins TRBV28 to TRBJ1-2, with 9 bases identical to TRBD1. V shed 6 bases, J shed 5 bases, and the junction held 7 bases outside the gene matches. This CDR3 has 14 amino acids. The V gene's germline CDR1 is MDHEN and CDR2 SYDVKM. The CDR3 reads CASRSTGTGYGYTF. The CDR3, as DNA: TGTGCCAGCAGGTCGACCGGGACAGGGTATGGCTACACCTTC.

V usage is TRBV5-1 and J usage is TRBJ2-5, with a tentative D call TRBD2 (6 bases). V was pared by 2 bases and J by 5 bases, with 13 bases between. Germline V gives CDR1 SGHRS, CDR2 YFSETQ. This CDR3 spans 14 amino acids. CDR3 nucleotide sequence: TGCGCCAGCAGCTTAGGACTAATGGGGGAGACCCAGTACTTC. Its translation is CASSLGLMGETQYF.

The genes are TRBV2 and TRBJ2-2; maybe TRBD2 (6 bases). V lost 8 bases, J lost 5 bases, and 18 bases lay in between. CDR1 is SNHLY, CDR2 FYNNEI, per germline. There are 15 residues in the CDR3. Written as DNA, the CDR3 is TGTGCCAGCTTCCCTCAGGGCGGAGGGACCGGGGAGCTGTTTTTT. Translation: CASFPQGGGTGELFF.

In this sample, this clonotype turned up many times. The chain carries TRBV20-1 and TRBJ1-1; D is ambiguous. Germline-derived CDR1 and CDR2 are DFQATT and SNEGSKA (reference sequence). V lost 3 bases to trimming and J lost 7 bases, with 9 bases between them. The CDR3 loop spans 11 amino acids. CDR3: CSARNGREAFF. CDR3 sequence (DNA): TGCAGTGCTAGGAACGGGCGTGAAGCTTTCTTT.

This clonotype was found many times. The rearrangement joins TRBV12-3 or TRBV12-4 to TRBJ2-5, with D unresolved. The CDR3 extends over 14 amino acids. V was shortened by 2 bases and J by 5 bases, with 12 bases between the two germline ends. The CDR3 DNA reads TGTGCCAGCAGTTTAAGAGAACCTAGGGAGACCCAGTACTTC. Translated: CASSLREPRETQYF.

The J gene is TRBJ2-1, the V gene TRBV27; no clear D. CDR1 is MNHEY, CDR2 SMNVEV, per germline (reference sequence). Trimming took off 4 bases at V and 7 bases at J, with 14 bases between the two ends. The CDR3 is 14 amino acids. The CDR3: CASSSRTLNNEQFF. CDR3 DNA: TGTGCCAGCAGTTCTAGGACCCTAAATAATGAGCAGTTCTTC.

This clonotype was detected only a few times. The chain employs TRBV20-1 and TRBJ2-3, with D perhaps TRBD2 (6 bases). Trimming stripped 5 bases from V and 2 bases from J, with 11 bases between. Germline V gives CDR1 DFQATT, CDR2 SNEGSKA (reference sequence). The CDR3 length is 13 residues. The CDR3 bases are TGCAGTGCTGGCGGGGCCCACACAGATACGCAGTATTTT. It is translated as CSAGGAHTDTQYF.

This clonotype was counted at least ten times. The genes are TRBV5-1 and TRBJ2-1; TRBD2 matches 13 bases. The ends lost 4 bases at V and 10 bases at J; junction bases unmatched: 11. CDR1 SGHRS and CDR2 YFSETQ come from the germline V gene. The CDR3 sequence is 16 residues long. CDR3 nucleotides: TGCGCCAGCAGCCGGTATTTTCCGGGACTAGCGGGGGAGCAGTTCTTC. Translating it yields CASSRYFPGLAGEQFF.

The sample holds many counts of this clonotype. CDR3 sequence reads: CSAPGLAVFEQFF. As DNA, the CDR3 is TGCAGTGCTCCGGGACTAGCGGTATTCGAGCAGTTCTTC. The chain uses TRBV20-1 and TRBJ2-1; TRBD2 matches at 11 bases. Germline V gene sequence: CDR1 DFQATT, CDR2 SNEGSKA (reference sequence). Trimming cost V 5 bases and J 10 bases; bases outside gene matches: 7. CDR3 length: 13 residues.

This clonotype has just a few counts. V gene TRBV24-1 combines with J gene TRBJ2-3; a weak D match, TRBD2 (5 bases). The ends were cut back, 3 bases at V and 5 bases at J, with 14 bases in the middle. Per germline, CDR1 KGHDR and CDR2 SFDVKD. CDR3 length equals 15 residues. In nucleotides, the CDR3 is TGTGCCACCAGTGATAGGAATGAGGGCCGAGATACGCAGTATTTT. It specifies CATSDRNEGRDTQYF.

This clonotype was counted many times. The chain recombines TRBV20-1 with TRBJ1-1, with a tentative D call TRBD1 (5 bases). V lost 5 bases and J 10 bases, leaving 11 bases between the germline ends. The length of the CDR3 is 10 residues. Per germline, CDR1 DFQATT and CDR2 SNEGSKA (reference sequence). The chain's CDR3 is CSAFRDGAFF. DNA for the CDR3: TGCAGTGCTTTCAGGGATGGAGCTTTCTTT.